Given below is one T cell receptor (beta chain) in context. Its antigen remains unidentified. The data were obtained in a study of T cell responses to AZD1222 COVID-19 vaccine. Study-wide results and caveats: In a largely white British group with more females than males, clonal diversity was possibly underestimated.

Clones were sequenced by immunoSEQ multiplex PCR, and TCRdb holds only the in-frame ones, with some missing. This repertoire shows 150,000 or so clones, approximately 93% found once; its top ten account for 1% to 1.5%. Second-dose recipients at about 4 or about 12 weeks were treated as one pooled group. This clonotype originated in an adult who received the AZD1222 COVID-19 vaccine. The material sequenced was peripheral blood, taken 28 days after the second AZD1222 dose.

The CDR3 DNA sequence: TGTGCCAGTAGTATCGGCCGGCGGGGGTACACAGATACGCAGTATTTT. It encodes CASSIGRRGYTDTQYF. J is TRBJ2-3 and V is TRBV19; TRBD2 aligns across 7 bases. Per the germline V gene, CDR1 is LNHDA and CDR2 is SQIVND (reference sequence). CDR3 size: 16 residues. Losses at the gene ends were 3 bases for V and 2 bases for J; bases not matched to a gene: 8.